This entry lists 20 T cell receptor beta chains sequenced from one sample in a study of blood T cell repertoires in COVID-19. Repertoires were generated with immunoSEQ multiplex PCR, while TCRdb's copy carries only in-frame clones and drops some. In the table there are some 240,000 clones, more than 75% of which are singletons. Sequenced material: PBMCs or T cells enriched from blood (not recorded which). These TCRs come from a woman aged 50 to 60 who had been exposed to COVID-19.

This chain connects TRBV12-3 or TRBV12-4 to TRBJ1-2; D is unresolved. Trimming removed 3 bases from V and 8 bases from J, with 10 bases in between. The length of the CDR3 is 12 residues. Here the CDR3 DNA reads TGTGCCAGCAGTTTCCTTCGCGGGGGCTACACCTTC. This translates into CASSFLRGGYTF.

The V call is TRBV28, the J call TRBJ1-1, with TRBD1 matching 7 bases. Per the germline V gene, CDR1 is MDHEN and CDR2 is SYDVKM. The CDR3 length is 14 residues. With V trimmed by 6 bases and J by 7 bases, 11 bases remained unmatched. CDR3 loop: CASRSQGPGSEAFF. In DNA, the CDR3 is TGTGCCAGCAGGTCACAGGGGCCGGGGAGTGAAGCTTTCTTT.

The rearrangement uses TRBV12-5 and TRBJ2-1; D gene unclear. CDR1 is LGHNT and CDR2 is FRNRAP in the germline V gene. The CDR3 spans 12 residues. Trimming stripped 0 bases from V and 8 bases from J, with 5 bases between. The CDR3 sequence: CASGLVGHEQFF. The CDR3 DNA follows: TGTGCTAGTGGTTTGGTTGGCCATGAGCAGTTCTTC.

The chain has TRBV2 and TRBJ2-7; TRBD1 is a possible D gene (6 bases). The germline gives CDR1 SNHLY, CDR2 FYNNEI. The length of the CDR3 is 15 residues. Trimming stripped 6 bases from V and 5 bases from J, with 20 bases between. The CDR3 DNA sequence: TGTGCCAGCAGGCCCCAGTCTACAGGGTGGGACGAGCAGTACTTC. As protein: CASRPQSTGWDEQYF.

This chain uses TRBV7-9 with TRBJ1-1, with 8 bases lining up with TRBD1. Germline CDR1 SEHNR, CDR2 FQNEAQ (reference sequence). V lost 5 bases and J lost 9; bases outside the gene matches: 2. The CDR3 consists of 11 residues. DNA for the CDR3: TGTGCCAGCAGCGGACAGGGAAAAGCTTTCTTT. Translation: CASSGQGKAFF.

The chain has TRBV2 and TRBJ1-2, with D possibly matching TRBD1 (5 bases). The germline V gene encodes CDR1 SNHLY and CDR2 FYNNEI. The CDR3 runs to 12 residues. Trimming removed 10 bases at V and 8 bases at J, with 17 bases between. In nucleotides, the CDR3 is TGTGCCACCCTGAGGAGGGGTGACGGCTACACCTTC. Translation: CATLRRGDGYTF.

The gene calls are TRBV7-9 and TRBJ1-2; no clear D. CDR3 length equals 12 residues. CDR1 SEHNR and CDR2 FQNEAQ come from the germline V gene (reference sequence). Trimming shortened V by 5 bases and J by 6 bases, and 10 bases separated the two germline ends. CDR3 DNA: TGTGCCAGCAGCCCTTGGGCAGATGGCTACACCTTC. Its translation: CASSPWADGYTF.

The rearrangement joins TRBV12-3 or TRBV12-4 to TRBJ1-3; no reliable D call. V was trimmed by 3 bases and J by 4 bases, leaving 7 bases between them. The CDR3 has 13 amino acids. The chain's CDR3 is CASSLWRGNTIYF. The CDR3 DNA reads TGTGCCAGCAGTTTGTGGAGGGGAAACACCATATATTTT.

This rearrangement joins TRBV7-3 to TRBJ1-1; the D gene is possibly TRBD1 (5 bases). CDR1 is SGHTA, CDR2 FQGTGA, per germline. Trimming took 2 bases from V and 4 from J, leaving 11 bases between them. The CDR3 totals 14 residues. CDR3 DNA: TGTGCCAGCAGCTTATCAGGGAAGGGCACTGAAGCTTTCTTT. It translates to CASSLSGKGTEAFF.

V usage is TRBV5-1 and J usage is TRBJ1-1; weak D call: TRBD1 (6 bases). The V end was cut by 4 bases, the J end by 0 bases, with 10 bases between. The germline V gene has CDR1 SGHRS and CDR2 YFSETQ. There are 14 residues in the CDR3. CDR3 loop: CASSQGTMNTEAFF. The CDR3 DNA sequence: TGCGCCAGCAGCCAGGGGACCATGAACACTGAAGCTTTCTTT.

This sequence joins TRBV10-3 and TRBJ2-4; TRBD2 might be the D (7 bases). This CDR3 is built from 15 residues. Germline V gene lookup returns CDR1 ENHRY and CDR2 SYGVKD. Trimming removed 5 bases from V and 7 bases from J, with 18 bases in between. The CDR3 coding sequence is TGTGCCATCAGTCCCGAGGGGGGGCCGAGTAACATTCAGTACTTC. Translated, it gives CAISPEGGPSNIQYF.

The CDR3 loop is CASSPSRGGSEAFF. The CDR3 nucleotides are TGTGCCAGCAGTCCCTCCCGCGGGGGAAGTGAAGCTTTCTTT. The chain links TRBV6-5 to TRBJ1-1, with D perhaps matching TRBD1 (5 bases). V dropped 5 bases and J dropped 7 bases, with 17 bases sitting between them. The CDR3 extends over 14 amino acids. The germline V gene encodes CDR1 MNHEY and CDR2 SVGAGI.

This chain connects TRBV6-4 to TRBJ2-3; 10 bases match TRBD2. J lost 9 bases, V lost 5 bases, and 2 bases had no gene match. From germline, CDR1 is MRHNA and CDR2 SNTAGT. The CDR3 has 12 residues. The CDR3 DNA sequence: TGTGCCAGCAGTTCTAGCGGGGGAACGCAGTATTTT. Translating it yields CASSSSGGTQYF.

This clone was observed once. This chain connects TRBV18 to TRBJ1-3, with 9 bases aligning to TRBD1. Per germline, CDR1 KGHSH and CDR2 LQKENI. This CDR3 region has 15 residues. With V trimmed by 4 bases and J by 1 base, 2 bases remained unmatched. The CDR3 DNA follows: TGTGCCAGCTCACGGGGACAGGGTTCTGGAAACACCATATATTTT. It specifies CASSRGQGSGNTIYF.

The J gene is TRBJ2-2, the V gene TRBV14; D call uncertain. V lost 0 bases, J lost 1 base, and 3 bases lay in between. There are 14 residues in the CDR3. Germline CDR1 is SGHDN and CDR2 is FVKESK. The CDR3 sequence is CASSQDQNTGELFF. The CDR3, as DNA: TGTGCCAGCAGCCAAGACCAGAACACCGGGGAGCTGTTTTTT.

J is TRBJ2-7 and V is TRBV18; no clear D gene. Between the trimmed V and J ends, which lost 4 bases and 2 bases, there was a span of 15 bases. This CDR3 is built from 15 residues. The germline V gene encodes CDR1 KGHSH and CDR2 LQKENI. In nucleotides, the CDR3 is TGTGCCAGCTCACACCCAGGCGATCATCCCTACGAGCAGTACTTC. Translation: CASSHPGDHPYEQYF. Full variable domain (remainder filled in from reference TRBV18 and TRBJ2-7): NAGVMQNPRHLVRRRGQEARLRCSPMKGHSHVYWYRQLPEEGLKFMVYLQKENIIDESGMPKERFSAEFPKEGPSILRIQQVVRGDSAAYFCASSHPGDHPYEQYFGPGTRLTVT.

V gene TRBV11-2 combines with J gene TRBJ2-2, with D possibly matching TRBD2 (5 bases). The CDR3 length is 12 residues. From germline, CDR1 is SGHAT and CDR2 FQNNGV. V lost 6 bases, J lost 6 bases, and 8 bases lay in between. The DNA for the CDR3 is TGTGCCAGCAGGCGGGTACCCGGGGAGCTGTTTTTT. This codes for CASRRVPGELFF.

The rearrangement links TRBV28 to TRBJ2-7; D is uncertain. Germline V gene sequence: CDR1 MDHEN, CDR2 SYDVKM. The CDR3 runs to 12 residues. V was shortened by 6 bases and J by 1 base, with 7 bases between the two germline ends. The CDR3 coding sequence is TGTGCCAGCAGGTCAGGATCCTACGAGCAGTACTTC. The encoded protein is CASRSGSYEQYF.

The chain combines TRBV21-1 with TRBJ1-1; the D call of TRBD1 is as the table states it, not checked on the DNA. TRBV21-1 is described as a pseudogene. This CDR3 is 13 amino acids long. The CDR3 coding sequence is TGTGCCAGCAGCAAGACAGGGAACACTGAAGCTTTCTTT. This gives the protein CASSKTGNTEAFF.

This clone was seen at least ten times. The rearrangement links TRBV29-1 to TRBJ2-3, with 7 bases matching TRBD2. Germline V gene sequence: CDR1 SQVTM, CDR2 ANQGSEA. J was trimmed by 0 bases and V by 6 bases; bases with no gene match: 3. This CDR3 spans 13 amino acids. The CDR3 sequence: CSVRLASTDTQYF. The CDR3 DNA reads as TGCAGCGTGCGACTAGCTAGCACAGATACGCAGTATTTT.